A single T cell receptor beta chain is shown here with its context. The sample originates from a study of blood T cell repertoires in COVID-19. CDR3 length equals 14 residues. With V trimmed by 4 bases and J by 7 bases, 5 bases remained unmatched. Per germline, CDR1 SGHDN and CDR2 FVKESK. Only in-frame clones appear in the TCRdb table, and some are missing; sequencing was by immunoSEQ multiplex PCR. The data contain approximately 50,000 clones, about 84% of them seen just once; the ten biggest clones take up around 23%. Specimen: peripheral blood. The chain carries TRBV14 and TRBJ2-1, with 9 nucleotides matching TRBD2. This sequence originates from a woman older than 75 with acute or convalescent COVID-19. CDR3 sequence: CASSLAGVRNEQFF. The CDR3 nucleotides read TGTGCCAGCAGCCTAGCGGGAGTGCGGAATGAGCAGTTCTTC. Drawing the rest from reference TRBV14 and TRBJ2-1, the complete variable domain is EAGVTQFPSHSVIEKGQTVTLRCDPISGHDNLYWYRRVMGKEIKFLLHFVKESKQDESGMPNNRFLAERTGGTYSTLKVQPAELEDSGVYFCASSLAGVRNEQFFGPGTRLTVL.